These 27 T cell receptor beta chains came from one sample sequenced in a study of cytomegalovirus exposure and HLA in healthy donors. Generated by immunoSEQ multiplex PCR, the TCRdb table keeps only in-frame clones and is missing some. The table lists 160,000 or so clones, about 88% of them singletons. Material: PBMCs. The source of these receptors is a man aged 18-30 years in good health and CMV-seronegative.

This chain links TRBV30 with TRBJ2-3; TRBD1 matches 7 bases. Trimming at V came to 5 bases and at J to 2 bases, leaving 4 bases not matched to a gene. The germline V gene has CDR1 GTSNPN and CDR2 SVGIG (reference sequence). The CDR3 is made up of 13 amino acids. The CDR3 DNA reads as TGTGCCTGGGAGACAGGGTACACAGATACGCAGTATTTT. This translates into CAWETGYTDTQYF.

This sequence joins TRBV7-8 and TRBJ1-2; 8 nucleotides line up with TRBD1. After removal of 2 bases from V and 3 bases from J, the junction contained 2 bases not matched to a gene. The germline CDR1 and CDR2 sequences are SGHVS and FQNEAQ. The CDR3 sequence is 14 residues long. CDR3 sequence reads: CASSLQGADYGYTF. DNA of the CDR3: TGTGCCAGCAGCTTACAGGGGGCTGACTATGGCTACACCTTC.

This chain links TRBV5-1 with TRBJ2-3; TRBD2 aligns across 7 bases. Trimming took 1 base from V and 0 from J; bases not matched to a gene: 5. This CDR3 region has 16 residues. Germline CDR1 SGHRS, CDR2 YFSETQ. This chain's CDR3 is CASSLWGGSSTDTQYF. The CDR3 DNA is TGCGCCAGCAGCTTGTGGGGGGGTTCTAGCACAGATACGCAGTATTTT.

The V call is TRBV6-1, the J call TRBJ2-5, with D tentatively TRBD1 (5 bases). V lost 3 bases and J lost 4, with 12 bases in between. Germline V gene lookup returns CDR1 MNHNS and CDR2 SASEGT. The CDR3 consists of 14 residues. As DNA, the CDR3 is TGTGCCAGCAGTGATATCGGGCAGGGAGAGACCCAGTACTTC. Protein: CASSDIGQGETQYF.

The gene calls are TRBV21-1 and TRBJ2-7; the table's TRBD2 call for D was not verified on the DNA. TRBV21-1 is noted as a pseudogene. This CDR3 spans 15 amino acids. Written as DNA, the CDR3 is TGTGCCAGCAGCAACCGACTAGCGGGAGGAGACGAGCAGTACTTC. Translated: CASSNRLAGGDEQYF.

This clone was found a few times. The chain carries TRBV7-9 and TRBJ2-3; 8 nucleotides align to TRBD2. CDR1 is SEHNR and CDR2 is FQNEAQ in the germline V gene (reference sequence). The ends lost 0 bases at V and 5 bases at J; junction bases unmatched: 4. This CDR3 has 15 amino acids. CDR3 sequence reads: CASSLAAGVGDTQYF. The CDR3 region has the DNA TGTGCCAGCAGCTTAGCAGCGGGAGTTGGAGATACGCAGTATTTT.

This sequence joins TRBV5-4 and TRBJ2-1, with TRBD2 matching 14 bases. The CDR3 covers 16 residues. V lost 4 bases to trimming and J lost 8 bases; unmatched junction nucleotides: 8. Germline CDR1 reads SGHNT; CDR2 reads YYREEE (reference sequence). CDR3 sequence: CASSPGTSGSVDEQFF. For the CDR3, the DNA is TGTGCCAGCAGCCCAGGGACTAGCGGGAGTGTCGATGAGCAGTTCTTC. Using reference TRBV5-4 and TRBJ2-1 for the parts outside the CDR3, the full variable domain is ETGVTQSPTHLIKTRGQQVTLRCSSQSGHNTVSWYQQALGQGPQFIFQYYREEENGRGNFPPRFSGLQFPNYSSELNVNALELDDSALYLCASSPGTSGSVDEQFFGPGTRLTVL.

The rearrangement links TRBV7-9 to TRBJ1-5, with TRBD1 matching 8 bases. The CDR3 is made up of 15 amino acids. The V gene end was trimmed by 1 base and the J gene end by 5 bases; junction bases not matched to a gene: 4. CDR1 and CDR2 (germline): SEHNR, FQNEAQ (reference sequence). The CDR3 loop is CASSLGQGTDQPQHF. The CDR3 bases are TGTGCCAGCAGCTTAGGACAGGGGACGGATCAGCCCCAGCATTTT.

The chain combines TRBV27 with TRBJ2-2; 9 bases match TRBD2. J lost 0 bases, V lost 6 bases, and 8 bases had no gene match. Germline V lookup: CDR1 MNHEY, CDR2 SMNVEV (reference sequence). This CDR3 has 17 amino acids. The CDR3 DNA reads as TGTGCCAGCAGCTTTACCCTAGCGGGAACGAACACCGGGGAGCTGTTTTTT. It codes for CASSFTLAGTNTGELFF.

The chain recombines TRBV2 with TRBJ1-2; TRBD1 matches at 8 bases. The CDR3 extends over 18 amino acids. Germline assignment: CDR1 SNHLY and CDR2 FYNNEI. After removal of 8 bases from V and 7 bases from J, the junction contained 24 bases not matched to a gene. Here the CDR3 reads CASGGEGWTGSLPFGYTF. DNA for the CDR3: TGTGCCAGCGGAGGGGAGGGTTGGACAGGGTCCCTCCCTTTTGGCTACACCTTC. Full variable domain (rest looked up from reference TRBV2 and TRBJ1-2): EPEVTQTPSHQVTQMGQEVILRCVPISNHLYFYWYRQILGQKVEFLVSFYNNEISEKSEIFDDQFSVERPDGSNFTLKIRSTKLEDSAMYFCASGGEGWTGSLPFGYTFGSGTRLTVV.

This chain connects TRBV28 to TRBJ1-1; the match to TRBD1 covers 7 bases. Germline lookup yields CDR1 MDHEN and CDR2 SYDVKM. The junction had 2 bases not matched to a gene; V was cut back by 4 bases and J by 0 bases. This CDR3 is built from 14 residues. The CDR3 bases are TGTGCCAGCAGTTGGAGGGGGCTGAACACTGAAGCTTTCTTT. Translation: CASSWRGLNTEAFF.

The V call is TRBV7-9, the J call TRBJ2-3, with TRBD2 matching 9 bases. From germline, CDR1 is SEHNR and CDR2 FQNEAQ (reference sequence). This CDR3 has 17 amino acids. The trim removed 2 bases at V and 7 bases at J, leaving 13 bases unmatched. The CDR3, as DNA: TGTGCCAGCAGCTTACCCCCCGGAGCGGGAGGTTTAAATACGCAGTATTTT. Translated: CASSLPPGAGGLNTQYF. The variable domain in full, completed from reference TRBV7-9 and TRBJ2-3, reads DTGVSQNPRHKITKRGQNVTFRCDPISEHNRLYWYRQTLGQGPEFLTYFQNEAQLEKSRLLSDRFSAERPKGSFSTLEIQRTEQGDSAMYLCASSLPPGAGGLNTQYFGPGTRLTVL.

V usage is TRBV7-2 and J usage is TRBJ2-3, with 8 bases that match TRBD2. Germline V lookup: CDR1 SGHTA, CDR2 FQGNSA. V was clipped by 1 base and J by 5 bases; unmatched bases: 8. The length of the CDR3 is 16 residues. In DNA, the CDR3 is TGTGCCAGCAGCTTAGTGGGGACTAGTCAACGAGATACGCAGTATTTT. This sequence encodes CASSLVGTSQRDTQYF. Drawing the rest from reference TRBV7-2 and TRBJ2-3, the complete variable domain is GAGVSQSPSNKVTEKGKDVELRCDPISGHTALYWYRQSLGQGLEFLIYFQGNSAPDKSGLPSDRFSAERTGGSVSTLTIQRTQQEDSAVYLCASSLVGTSQRDTQYFGPGTRLTVL.

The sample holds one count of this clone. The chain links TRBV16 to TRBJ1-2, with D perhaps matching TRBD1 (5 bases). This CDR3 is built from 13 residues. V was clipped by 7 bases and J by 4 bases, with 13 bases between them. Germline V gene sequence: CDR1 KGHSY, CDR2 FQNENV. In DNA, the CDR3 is TGTGCCAGCACACAGGAGAGCGCCTATGGCTACACCTTC. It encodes CASTQESAYGYTF.

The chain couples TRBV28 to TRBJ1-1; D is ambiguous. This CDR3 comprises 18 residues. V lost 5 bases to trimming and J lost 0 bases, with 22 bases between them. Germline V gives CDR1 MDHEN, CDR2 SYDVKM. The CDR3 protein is CASSTREGWTKVNTEAFF. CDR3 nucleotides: TGTGCCAGCAGTACCCGCGAGGGATGGACCAAGGTGAACACTGAAGCTTTCTTT. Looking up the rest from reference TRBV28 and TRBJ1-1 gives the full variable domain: DVKVTQSSRYLVKRTGEKVFLECVQDMDHENMFWYRQDPGLGLRLIYFSYDVKMKEKGDIPEGYSVSREKKERFSLILESASTNQTSMYLCASSTREGWTKVNTEAFFGQGTRLTVV.

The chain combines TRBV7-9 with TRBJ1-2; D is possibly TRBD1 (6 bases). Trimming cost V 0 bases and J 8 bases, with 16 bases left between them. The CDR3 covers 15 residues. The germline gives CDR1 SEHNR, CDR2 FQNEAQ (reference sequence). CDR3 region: CASSLATTGIEGYTF. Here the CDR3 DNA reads TGTGCCAGCAGCTTAGCTACCACAGGGATCGAGGGCTACACCTTC.

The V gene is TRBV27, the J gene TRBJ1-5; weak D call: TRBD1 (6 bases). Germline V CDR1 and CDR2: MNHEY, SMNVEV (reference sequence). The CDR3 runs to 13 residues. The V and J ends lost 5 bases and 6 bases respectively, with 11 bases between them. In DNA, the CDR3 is TGTGCCAGCAGTCAGGGGTTTGGTCAGCCCCAGCATTTT. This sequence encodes CASSQGFGQPQHF.

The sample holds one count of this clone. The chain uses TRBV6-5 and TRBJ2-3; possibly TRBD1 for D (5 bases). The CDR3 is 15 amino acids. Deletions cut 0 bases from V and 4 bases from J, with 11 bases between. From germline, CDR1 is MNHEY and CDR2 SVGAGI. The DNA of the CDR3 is TGTGCCAGCAGTTACTCCAAACAGGATTCAGATACGCAGTATTTT. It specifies CASSYSKQDSDTQYF.

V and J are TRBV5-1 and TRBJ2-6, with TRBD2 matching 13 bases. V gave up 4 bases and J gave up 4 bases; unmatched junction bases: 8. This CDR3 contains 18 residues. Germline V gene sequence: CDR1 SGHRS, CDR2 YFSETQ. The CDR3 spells CASSPGTSGVRGANVLTF. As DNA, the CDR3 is TGCGCCAGCAGCCCTGGGACTAGCGGGGTGAGAGGGGCCAACGTCCTGACTTTC.

CDR3 in amino acids: CASSEQDQDQPQHF. The CDR3 DNA follows: TGTGCCAGCAGTGAACAGGATCAAGATCAGCCCCAGCATTTT. J is TRBJ1-5 and V is TRBV2; the D is unclear. With 2 bases removed from V and 5 bases from J, the gap between germline ends came to 10 bases. The CDR3 has 14 residues. CDR1 is SNHLY, CDR2 FYNNEI, per germline.

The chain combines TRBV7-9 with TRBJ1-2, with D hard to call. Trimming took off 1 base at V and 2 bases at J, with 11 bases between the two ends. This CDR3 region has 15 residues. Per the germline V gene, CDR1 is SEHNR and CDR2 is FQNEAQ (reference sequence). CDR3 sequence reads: CASSLVAAFNYGYTF. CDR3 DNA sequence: TGTGCCAGCAGCTTAGTAGCGGCTTTCAACTATGGCTACACCTTC.

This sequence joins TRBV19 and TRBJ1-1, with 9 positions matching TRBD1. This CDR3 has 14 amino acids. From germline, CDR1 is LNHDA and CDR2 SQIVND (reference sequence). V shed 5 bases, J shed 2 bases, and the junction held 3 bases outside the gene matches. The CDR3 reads CASSLGQGNTEAFF. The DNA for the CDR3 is TGTGCCAGTAGTCTGGGACAGGGCAACACTGAAGCTTTCTTT. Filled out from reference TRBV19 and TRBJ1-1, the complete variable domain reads DGGITQSPKYLFRKEGQNVTLSCEQNLNHDAMYWYRQDPGQGLRLIYYSQIVNDFQKGDIAEGYSVSREKKESFPLTVTSAQKNPTAFYLCASSLGQGNTEAFFGQGTRLTVV.

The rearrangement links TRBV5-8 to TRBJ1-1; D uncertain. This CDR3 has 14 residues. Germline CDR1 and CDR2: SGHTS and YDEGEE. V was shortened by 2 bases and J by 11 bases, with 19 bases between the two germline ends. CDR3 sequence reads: CASSFTTIRPRAFF. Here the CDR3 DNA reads TGTGCCAGCAGCTTTACTACAATCCGACCTAGGGCTTTCTTT.

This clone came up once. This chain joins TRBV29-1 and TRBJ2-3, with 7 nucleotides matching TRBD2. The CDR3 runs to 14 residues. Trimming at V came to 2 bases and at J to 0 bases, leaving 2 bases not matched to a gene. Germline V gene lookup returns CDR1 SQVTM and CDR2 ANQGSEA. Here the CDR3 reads CSVESGVSTDTQYF. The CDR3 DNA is TGCAGCGTTGAAAGCGGGGTGAGCACAGATACGCAGTATTTT.

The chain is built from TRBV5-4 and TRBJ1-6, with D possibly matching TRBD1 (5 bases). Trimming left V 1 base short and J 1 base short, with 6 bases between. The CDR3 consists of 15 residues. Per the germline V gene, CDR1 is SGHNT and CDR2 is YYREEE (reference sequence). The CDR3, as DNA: TGTGCCAGCAGCTTGCAGGGTTCCTATAATTCACCCCTCCACTTT. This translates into CASSLQGSYNSPLHF. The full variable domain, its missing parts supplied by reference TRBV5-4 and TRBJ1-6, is ETGVTQSPTHLIKTRGQQVTLRCSSQSGHNTVSWYQQALGQGPQFIFQYYREEENGRGNFPPRFSGLQFPNYSSELNVNALELDDSALYLCASSLQGSYNSPLHFGNGTRLTVT.

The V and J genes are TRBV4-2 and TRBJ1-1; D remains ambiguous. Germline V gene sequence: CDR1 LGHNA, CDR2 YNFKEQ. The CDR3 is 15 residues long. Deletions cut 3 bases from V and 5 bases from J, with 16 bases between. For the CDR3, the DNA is TGTGCCAGCAGCCATGGCGGTTCTGCGGGAACTGAAGCTTTCTTT. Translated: CASSHGGSAGTEAFF.

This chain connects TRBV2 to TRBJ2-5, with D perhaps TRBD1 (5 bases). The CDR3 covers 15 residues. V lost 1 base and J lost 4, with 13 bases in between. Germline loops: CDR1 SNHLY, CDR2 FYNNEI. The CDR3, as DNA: TGTGCCAGCAGTGAAGAGGGGCCCAGGCCAGAGACCCAGTACTTC. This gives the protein CASSEEGPRPETQYF.